The TCR beta chain described here comes from a study of blood T cell repertoires in COVID-19. The wider study: Specimens from acute and convalescent COVID-19 originated in the United States, Italy and Spain. In each case, the material was cDNA or gDNA derived from T cells, B-cell-depleted T cells, or PBMCs.

Original data processing: Estimates of nucleated cell counts were drawn from the amplification of reference gene primers. Clones were read by immunoSEQ multiplex PCR, and TCRdb kept only the in-frame ones, dropping some. D and trimming come from the DNA, and the V and J calls and clone size come from that table. Here the sample spans about 140,000 clones, 81% being singletons. The sequence was obtained from a human donor in a cohort sampled during active COVID-19. The sequencing input was peripheral blood.

The CDR3 sequence: CASSEARRGTEKLFF. The CDR3 bases are TGTGCCAGCAGTGAGGCCCGGCGGGGGACGGAAAAACTGTTTTTT. The chain couples TRBV6-1 to TRBJ1-4; D possibly corresponds to TRBD1 (5 bases). Germline V gene sequence: CDR1 MNHNS, CDR2 SASEGT. This CDR3 contains 15 residues. V was cut by 3 bases and J by 8 bases, with 16 bases left in between.